Listed below are T cell receptor beta chains from one sample, sequenced in a study of T-cell reconstitution after alpha-beta-depleted transplantation in children. Using its own MiXCR run on the PCR reads, TCRdb lists one record per CDR3 protein. The sample records approximately 110,000 distinct CDR3 sequences, 10% being singletons. The material sequenced was PBMCs, taken before TCRalphabeta/CD19-depleted stem cell transplant. These receptors all come from a boy aged 2 to 10 with acute lymphoblastic leukemia, due to receive a stem cell transplant. The CDR3 runs from the conserved cysteine through the conserved F or W. A D gene is named only where the DNA matches it firmly. The size field is filled for only some rows; it gives once, few, many or a size class.

V gene,CDR3 length,clone size,D gene,J gene,CDR3 protein,CDR3 DNA
TRBV5-6,16,many,TRBD2,TRBJ2-3,CASSPGLAGGLSTQYF,TGTGCCAGCAGCCCGGGACTAGCGGGAGGGCTAAGTACGCAGTATTTT
TRBV7-3,11,NA,NA,TRBJ2-7,CASSFSREQYF,TGTGCCAGCAGCTTCTCCCGCGAGCAGTACTTC
TRBV5-1,14,many,NA,TRBJ1-1,CASSPSTANTEAFF,TGCGCCAGCAGCCCGAGTACAGCGAACACTGAAGCTTTCTTT
TRBV6-4,13,NA,TRBD2,TRBJ2-1,CASSREGRAEQFF,TGTGCCAGCTCCAGGGAGGGGAGGGCTGAGCAGTTCTTC
TRBV10-2,15,few,TRBD2,TRBJ2-4,CASSDPGGRGNIQYF,TGCGCCAGCAGTGATCCGGGGGGGCGCGGGAACATTCAGTACTTC
TRBV27,14,few,NA,TRBJ2-3,CASSLGQGRGTQYF,TGTGCCAGCAGTTTGGGTCAGGGGAGGGGTACGCAGTATTTT
TRBV19,19,few,NA,TRBJ2-4,CASSIYGVAFIEAKNIQYF,TGTGCCAGTAGTATATACGGGGTGGCGTTTATTGAGGCCAAAAACATTCAGTACTTC
TRBV19,15,few,TRBD1,TRBJ2-2,CASSVGQGSTGELFF,TGTGCCAGTAGTGTGGGACAGGGTAGCACCGGGGAGCTGTTTTTT
TRBV20-1,14,NA,NA,TRBJ1-2,CSGRTVAGDYAYTF,TGCAGTGGTAGGACGGTGGCCGGCGATTATGCCTACACCTTC
TRBV6-1,17,NA,TRBD2,TRBJ2-1,CASSGPGAGVPPYEQFF,TGTGCCAGTTCGGGTCCCGGAGCGGGAGTTCCTCCGTATGAGCAGTTCTTC
TRBV6-5,14,NA,TRBD2,TRBJ2-7,CASTRAGGPGEQYF,TGTGCCAGCACCCGGGCGGGAGGGCCGGGCGAGCAGTACTTC
TRBV5-6,12,many,NA,TRBJ2-7,CASSLGLHEQYF,TGTGCCAGCAGCTTGGGGCTCCACGAGCAGTACTTC
TRBV20-1,14,many,TRBD1,TRBJ2-7,CSARDGQGFYEQYF,TGCAGTGCTAGAGATGGACAGGGTTTTTACGAGCAGTACTTC
TRBV5-1,17,NA,TRBD2,TRBJ2-3,CASSWTGTSGRLDTQYF,TGCGCCAGCAGCTGGACCGGGACTAGCGGGAGGTTAGATACGCAGTATTTT
TRBV7-8,16,NA,TRBD2,TRBJ2-3,CASSLVGGGGTDTQYF,TGTGCCAGCAGCTTAGTTGGCGGGGGGGGCACAGATACGCAGTATTTT
TRBV6-5,14,NA,TRBD1,TRBJ1-2,CASSPDRGNYGYTF,TGTGCCAGCAGCCCTGACAGGGGGAACTATGGCTACACCTTC
TRBV25-1,16,NA,TRBD2,TRBJ2-1,CASSESRTSGKHEQFF,TGTGCCAGCAGTGAATCCCGGACTAGCGGGAAGCATGAGCAGTTCTTC
TRBV28,14,NA,NA,TRBJ1-2,CASTDPGANYGYTF,TGTGCCAGCACCGACCCAGGAGCAAACTATGGCTACACCTTC
TRBV6-1,16,few,NA,TRBJ1-2,CASSLDLGGSNYGYTF,TGTGCCAGCAGCCTTGACCTGGGGGGCTCTAACTATGGCTACACCTTC
TRBV12-3/TRBV12-4,12,many,NA,TRBJ1-5,CASSSDWEAQHF,TGTGCCAGCAGTTCCGATTGGGAGGCCCAGCATTTT
TRBV20-1,15,NA,TRBD1,TRBJ2-5,CSARLDRGPAETQYF,TGCAGTGCTAGATTGGACAGGGGGCCGGCGGAGACCCAGTACTTC
TRBV27,15,medium-sized,TRBD1,TRBJ2-1,CASSPDRGAYNEQFF,TGTGCCAGCAGTCCAGACAGGGGGGCATACAATGAGCAGTTCTTC
TRBV5-1,12,NA,NA,TRBJ1-6,CASSVNDSPLHF,TGCGCCAGCAGCGTGAATGATTCACCCCTCCACTTT
TRBV5-5,14,few,NA,TRBJ1-1,CASSTTMENTEAFF,TGTGCCAGCAGCACGACAATGGAGAACACTGAAGCTTTCTTT
TRBV7-6,13,few,NA,TRBJ2-7,CASSLAHSYEQYF,TGTGCCAGCAGCTTAGCCCATTCCTACGAGCAGTACTTC
TRBV20-1,12,few,NA,TRBJ1-1,CSAFQVDSEAFF,TGCAGTGCCTTCCAGGTAGATTCTGAAGCTTTCTTT
TRBV29-1,11,many,NA,TRBJ2-1,CSVSNGDEQFF,TGCAGCGTTTCCAACGGGGATGAGCAGTTCTTC
TRBV5-1,13,few,NA,TRBJ1-1,CASSLQQNTEAFF,TGCGCCAGCAGCTTACAGCAGAACACTGAAGCTTTCTTT
TRBV7-7,15,NA,TRBD2,TRBJ2-5,CASSFRAGGKETQYF,TGTGCTAGCAGCTTCCGAGCGGGAGGGAAAGAGACCCAGTACTTC
TRBV27,17,few,NA,TRBJ1-2,CASSPTTPTGANYGYTF,TGTGCCAGCAGTCCCACAACCCCGACAGGTGCCAACTATGGCTACACCTTC
TRBV7-6,14,few,NA,TRBJ2-5,CASSSLGRGETQYF,TGTGCCAGCAGCTCATTGGGGAGAGGAGAGACCCAGTACTTC
TRBV6-1,14,NA,NA,TRBJ2-2,CASRRQGRTGELFF,TGTGCCAGCAGACGGCAGGGGAGAACCGGGGAGCTGTTTTTT
TRBV20-1,15,NA,TRBD1,TRBJ1-6,CSARATGTGNSPLHF,TGCAGTGCTAGAGCAACCGGGACAGGCAATTCACCCCTCCACTTT
TRBV20-1,12,many,NA,TRBJ2-1,CSALAVNNEQFF,TGCAGTGCCTTAGCGGTCAACAATGAGCAGTTCTTC
TRBV7-9,14,NA,NA,TRBJ1-2,CASSLVPGDYGYTF,TGTGCCAGCAGCTTAGTCCCAGGGGACTATGGCTACACCTTC
TRBV5-4,16,NA,TRBD2,TRBJ2-7,CASSLDGRGGSYEQYF,TGTGCCAGCAGCTTGGACGGGCGGGGGGGCTCCTACGAGCAGTACTTC
TRBV5-6,16,few,NA,TRBJ1-1,CASSPVGGDMNTEAFF,TGTGCCAGCAGCCCCGTGGGGGGGGATATGAACACTGAAGCTTTCTTT
TRBV19,16,NA,NA,TRBJ1-1,CASSPPGFSRHTEAFF,TGTGCCAGTAGTCCCCCAGGGTTTAGTCGTCACACTGAAGCTTTCTTT
TRBV5-1,11,NA,NA,TRBJ2-3,CASSRTGTQYF,TGCGCCAGCAGCAGGACTGGGACGCAGTATTTT
TRBV19,15,NA,NA,TRBJ2-5,CASSIRQGTQETQYF,TGTGCCAGTAGTATACGCCAGGGAACACAAGAGACCCAGTACTTC
TRBV29-1,13,few,TRBD1,TRBJ1-2,CSVDREGAGGYTF,TGCAGCGTTGATCGGGAGGGGGCAGGCGGCTACACCTTC
TRBV12-3/TRBV12-4,15,few,NA,TRBJ1-5,CASNGGGYSNQPQHF,TGTGCCAGCAATGGGGGGGGCTATAGCAATCAGCCCCAGCATTTT
TRBV28,17,many,TRBD1,TRBJ2-7,CASSLNPDRGKYYEQYF,TGTGCCAGCAGTTTAAATCCGGACAGGGGAAAGTACTACGAGCAGTACTTC
TRBV3-1,15,large,NA,TRBJ1-2,CASSQDGGLDYGYTF,TGTGCCAGCAGCCAAGACGGGGGGCTTGACTATGGCTACACCTTC
TRBV20-1,14,few,TRBD2,TRBJ2-1,CSAFLGLAGDEQFF,TGCAGTGCCTTCCTTGGACTAGCGGGAGATGAGCAGTTCTTC
TRBV20-1,12,many,TRBD2,TRBJ2-7,CSAPRTSNEQYF,TGCAGTGCTCCCCGGACTAGCAACGAGCAGTACTTC
TRBV29-1,11,NA,TRBD1,TRBJ2-1,CSVSRGPEQFF,TGCAGCGTTAGCAGGGGGCCTGAGCAGTTCTTC
TRBV5-4,14,NA,TRBD1,TRBJ1-2,CASSFIDRGYGYTF,TGTGCCAGCAGCTTCATCGACAGGGGCTATGGCTACACCTTC
TRBV20-1,15,many,NA,TRBJ2-7,CSAGPGGGYMGEQYF,TGCAGTGCCGGCCCAGGGGGAGGCTATATGGGCGAGCAGTACTTC
TRBV15,13,few,NA,TRBJ1-2,CATGWGAGYGYTF,TGTGCCACCGGCTGGGGGGCTGGCTATGGCTACACCTTC